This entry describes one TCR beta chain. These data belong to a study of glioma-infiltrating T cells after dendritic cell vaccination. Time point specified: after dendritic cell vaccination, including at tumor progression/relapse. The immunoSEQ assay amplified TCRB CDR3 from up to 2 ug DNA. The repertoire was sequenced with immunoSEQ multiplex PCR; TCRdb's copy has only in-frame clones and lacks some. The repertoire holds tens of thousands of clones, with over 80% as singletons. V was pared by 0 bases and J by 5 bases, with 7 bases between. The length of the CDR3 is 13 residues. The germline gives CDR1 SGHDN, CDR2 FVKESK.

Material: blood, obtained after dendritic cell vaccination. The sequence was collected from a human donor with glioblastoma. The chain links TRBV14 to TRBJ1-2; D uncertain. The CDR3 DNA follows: TGTGCCAGCAGCCAAGATAGCGGGTATGGCTACACCTTC. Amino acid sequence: CASSQDSGYGYTF.